Below, 19 T cell receptor beta chains from the same sample are listed, as sequenced in a study of blood T cells in healthy people across ages. With a J-beta primer mix and a sample-barcoded 5' primer, a second PCR ran about 7 to 12 cycles. TCRdb ran MiXCR on the 5' RACE reads and lists one entry per CDR3 protein. The top ten hold about 4% of the sample, which has 1.5 million or so distinct CDR3 sequences, approximately 39% seen once. The sample was blood. The receptor set was obtained from a woman aged 18-30 years in good health.

The chain uses TRBV29-1 and TRBJ2-7; TRBD2 aligns across 15 bases. CDR1 is SQVTM, CDR2 ANQGSEA, per germline. The CDR3 contains 17 residues. Trimming took 6 bases from V and 10 from J; bases not matched to a gene: 19. CDR3 in DNA: TGCAGCGTCGCAAGGCTTATTCGGACTAGCGGGGGGGCTGACCAGTACTTC. The encoded protein is CSVARLIRTSGGADQYF.

The genes are TRBV4-3 and TRBJ2-1, with D possibly TRBD1 on 5 matching bases. In germline, CDR1 is LGHNA, CDR2 YSLEER. The CDR3 runs 17 residues. V was cut by 1 base and J by 1 base, with 14 bases left in between. This chain's CDR3 is CASSQGYVRGSYNEQFF. In DNA, the CDR3 is TGCGCCAGCAGCCAAGGCTATGTAAGGGGATCCTACAATGAGCAGTTCTTC.

The chain employs TRBV7-2 and TRBJ2-1; D not certain. The last part of the DNA fits TRBJ2-7 better; the J call may be wrong. Germline V CDR1 and CDR2: SGHTA, FQGNSA. This CDR3 is 14 amino acids long. The CDR3 region has the DNA TGTACCAGCAGCTTAGACAACTCCTACAATGAGCAGTACTTC. This codes for CTSSLDNSYNEQYF.

The J gene is TRBJ1-4, the V gene TRBV6-2 or TRBV6-3, with 9 bases aligning to TRBD1. The germline CDR1 and CDR2 sequences are MNHEY and SVGEGT. There are 19 residues in the CDR3. The ends lost 6 bases at V and 0 bases at J; junction bases unmatched: 14. CDR3 bases: TGTGCCAGCAGAAGAATCTCCGGGACAGGGACCGCAACTAATGAAAAACTGTTTTTT. Translated: CASRRISGTGTATNEKLFF.

This clonotype came up a few times. The chain has TRBV6-5 and TRBJ2-2; no clear D. V lost 2 bases to trimming and J lost 5 bases, with 12 bases between them. There are 15 residues in the CDR3. From germline, CDR1 is MNHEY and CDR2 SVGAGI. The DNA of the CDR3 is TGTGCCAGCAGTTACGCGGAGACATGGACCGGGGAGCTGTTTTTT. The encoded protein is CASSYAETWTGELFF.

The chain employs TRBV7-8 and TRBJ2-1, with TRBD2 identical over 13 bases. This CDR3 contains 16 residues. The J segment lost 3 bases and the V segment lost 3 bases, leaving 2 bases of the junction unmatched. Germline assignment: CDR1 SGHVS and CDR2 FQNEAQ. CDR3 residues: CASSFRTSGSYNEQFF. The CDR3, as DNA: TGTGCCAGCAGCTTCCGGACTAGCGGGAGCTACAATGAGCAGTTCTTC.

This clonotype was detected ten times or more. The chain combines TRBV7-9 with TRBJ2-1; 8 bases line up with TRBD2. The CDR3 is 16 amino acids. Germline V CDR1 and CDR2: SEHNR, FQNEAQ (reference sequence). J gave up 2 bases and V 2 bases, and 5 bases lay outside the gene matches. CDR3 in amino acids: CASSLFREGPYNEQFF. Here the CDR3 DNA reads TGTGCCAGCAGCTTATTCCGGGAGGGCCCCTACAATGAGCAGTTCTTC.

The chain joins TRBV6-5 to TRBJ2-1; D remains ambiguous. The germline V gene encodes CDR1 MNHEY and CDR2 SVGAGI. V lost 5 bases and J lost 9, with 14 bases in between. The CDR3 spans 13 residues. The chain's CDR3 is CASSDVVLGEQFF. The CDR3 DNA reads TGTGCCAGCAGTGACGTGGTGCTCGGTGAGCAGTTCTTC.

This chain links TRBV7-9 with TRBJ2-7, with TRBD2 identical over 11 bases. Germline values: CDR1 SEHNR, CDR2 FQNEAQ (reference sequence). Trimming removed 5 bases from V and 7 bases from J; junction bases left unmatched: 7. CDR3 length: 14 residues. Here the CDR3 DNA reads TGTGCCAGCAGCCGGACTAGCGGGCAAACTGAGCAGTACTTC. This sequence encodes CASSRTSGQTEQYF.

This chain joins TRBV4-3 and TRBJ2-3; D is possibly TRBD2 (7 bases). The CDR3 consists of 16 residues. The germline V gene has CDR1 LGHNA and CDR2 YSLEER. V gave up 0 bases and J gave up 4 bases, with 14 bases separating them. The CDR3 bases are TGCGCCAGCAGCCAAGATGGGGGCGGGGGCTCAGATACGCAGTATTTT. Amino acid sequence: CASSQDGGGGSDTQYF.

The rearrangement joins TRBV6-2 or TRBV6-3 to TRBJ1-2, with D possibly matching TRBD1 (6 bases). The germline V and J ends were trimmed by 7 bases and 5 bases, with 17 bases remaining between them. The CDR3 length is 14 residues. Germline lookup yields CDR1 MNHEY and CDR2 SVGEGT. CDR3 sequence: CASNTSRTAYGYTF. DNA for the CDR3: TGTGCCAGCAATACCTCACGGACAGCATATGGCTACACCTTC.

The rearrangement joins TRBV19 to TRBJ1-1; no clear D gene. Germline values: CDR1 LNHDA, CDR2 SQIVND (reference sequence). The length of the CDR3 is 13 residues. The V end lost 3 bases, the J end lost 5 bases, and 10 bases lay between the germline ends. CDR3 residues: CASSMWGTTEAFF. The DNA for the CDR3 is TGTGCCAGTAGTATGTGGGGTACAACTGAAGCTTTCTTT.

The CDR3 nucleotides are TGTGCCAGCAGTTATAAGCGGCCTAGTGCCTACAATGAGCAGTTCTTC. The encoded protein is CASSYKRPSAYNEQFF. The V call is TRBV6-5, the J call TRBJ2-1, with D possibly being TRBD2 (5 bases). Trimming cost V 3 bases and J 2 bases, with 14 bases left between them. CDR3 length: 16 residues. The germline V gene has CDR1 MNHEY and CDR2 SVGAGI.

This clonotype was counted between two and nine times. This chain's CDR3 is CASSLFTGSAPDTQYF. In DNA, the CDR3 is TGTGCCAGCAGTTTATTCACAGGGAGTGCCCCAGATACGCAGTATTTT. The chain joins TRBV27 to TRBJ2-3, with D perhaps TRBD1 (6 bases). Deletions cut 1 base from V and 4 bases from J, with 15 bases between. Germline V gives CDR1 MNHEY, CDR2 SMNVEV (reference sequence). This CDR3 is 16 amino acids long.

The chain employs TRBV6-2 or TRBV6-3 and TRBJ1-2, with D unclear. The CDR3 length is 12 residues. The germline V gene encodes CDR1 MNHEY and CDR2 SVGEGT. V lost 6 bases to trimming and J lost 4 bases, with 9 bases between them. CDR3 region: CASSMGVYGYTF. CDR3 in DNA: TGTGCCAGCAGCATGGGCGTCTATGGCTACACCTTC.

V gene TRBV24-1 combines with J gene TRBJ2-1, with D possibly being TRBD2 (5 bases). The CDR3 spans 17 residues. Germline assignment: CDR1 KGHDR and CDR2 SFDVKD. Trimming took 0 bases from V and 0 from J, leaving 11 bases between them. The CDR3 loop is CATSDLASPSSYNEQFF. The DNA of the CDR3 is TGTGCCACCAGTGATTTGGCTAGCCCAAGCTCCTACAATGAGCAGTTCTTC.

The chain employs TRBV5-1 and TRBJ1-1; 8 bases map to TRBD1. Germline-derived CDR1 and CDR2 are SGHRS and YFSETQ. The CDR3 extends over 15 amino acids. V shed 1 base and J 5 bases; nucleotides not matched to a gene: 7. This CDR3 is CASSLFETGATEAFF. The DNA for the CDR3 is TGCGCCAGCAGCTTGTTCGAGACAGGGGCTACTGAAGCTTTCTTT.

This clonotype was counted between two and nine times. The rearrangement uses TRBV6-1 and TRBJ2-5; TRBD2 matches 15 bases. V shed 2 bases and J 7 bases; nucleotides not matched to a gene: 5. The CDR3 loop spans 16 amino acids. Germline V gene lookup returns CDR1 MNHNS and CDR2 SASEGT. CDR3 sequence (DNA): TGTGCCAGCAGTGAATGGACTAGCGGGGGGGCAGTGACCCAGTACTTC. Its translation: CASSEWTSGGAVTQYF.

The CDR3 spells CASSTFRQGYNSPLHF. The CDR3 DNA is TGTGCCAGCAGTACCTTTCGACAGGGTTATAATTCACCCCTCCACTTT. The chain joins TRBV27 to TRBJ1-6, with 7 bases fitting TRBD1. The length of the CDR3 is 16 residues. V was clipped by 5 bases and J by 4 bases; unmatched bases: 8. CDR1 MNHEY and CDR2 SMNVEV come from the germline V gene (reference sequence).